Reported below is one T cell receptor (beta chain). Among the patients, aged 18 to 65, hyperthyroidism was newly diagnosed and had lasted under 2 months. The data were taken from a study of T cells in Graves' hyperthyroidism and ophthalmopathy. The germline CDR1 and CDR2 sequences are SQVTM and ANQGSEA. The ends lost 7 bases at V and 6 bases at J; junction bases unmatched: 5. This CDR3 comprises 11 residues. Using RNA transcripts as the source, TCR beta CDR3 regions were amplified. HTBI primers drove first-round RT-PCR of the TCR CDR3. One entry per CDR3 protein results from TCRdb running MiXCR on the multiplex PCR reads. The sample carries about 290,000 distinct CDR3 sequences, approximately 15% recorded once.

The chain has TRBV29-1 and TRBJ2-7, with 8 bases aligning to TRBD2. The receptor comes from a woman in her 40s with Graves' hyperthyroidism. The sequencing input was blood. DNA of the CDR3: TGCAGCGGCGGGACTAGTACCGAGCAGTACTTC. The encoded protein is CSGGTSTEQYF.